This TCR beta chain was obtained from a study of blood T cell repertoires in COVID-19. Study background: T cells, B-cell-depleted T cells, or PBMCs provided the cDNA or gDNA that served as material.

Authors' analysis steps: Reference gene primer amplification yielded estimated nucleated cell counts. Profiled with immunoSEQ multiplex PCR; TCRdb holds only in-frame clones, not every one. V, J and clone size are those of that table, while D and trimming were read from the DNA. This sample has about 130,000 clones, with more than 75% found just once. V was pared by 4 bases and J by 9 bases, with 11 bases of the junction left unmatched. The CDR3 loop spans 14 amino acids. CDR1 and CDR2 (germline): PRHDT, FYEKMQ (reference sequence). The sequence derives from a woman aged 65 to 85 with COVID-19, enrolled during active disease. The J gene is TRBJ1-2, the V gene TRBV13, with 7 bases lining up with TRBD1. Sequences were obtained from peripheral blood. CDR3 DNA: TGTGCCAGCAGCTCCGGGGACAGTCTAGAAAGCTACACCTTC. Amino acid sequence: CASSSGDSLESYTF.